This T cell receptor beta chain was found in a study of T cell responses to AZD1222 COVID-19 vaccine. Findings and limits, study-wide: In all cases, repertoires were sampled only after the peak T cell response. The study reported that nearly half of spike-specific TCRs target unmutated variant regions.

V was trimmed by 2 bases and J by 0 bases, leaving 12 bases between them. Germline CDR1 SGHVS, CDR2 FNYEAQ. The CDR3 is 16 residues long. TCRdb's copy holds only in-frame clones and misses some; the assay was immunoSEQ multiplex PCR. Of 100,000 to 150,000 clones detected, around 90% appear once; the ten largest clones hold approximately 28%. Remarks on this clone: Its antigen is not known.

The sample consisted of peripheral blood, taken on day 0 of AZD1222 vaccination. The clonotype comes from an adult in good health. The rearrangement joins TRBV7-6 to TRBJ2-3; no definite D call. The CDR3 nucleotides are TGTGCCAGCAGCTTACTGGACGTAGCTAGCACAGATACGCAGTATTTT. It specifies CASSLLDVASTDTQYF. Together with reference TRBV7-6 and TRBJ2-3, the CDR3 gives the full variable domain: GAGVSQSPRYKVTKRGQDVALRCDPISGHVSLYWYRQALGQGPEFLTYFNYEAQQDKSGLPNDRFSAERPEGSISTLTIQRTEQRDSAMYRCASSLLDVASTDTQYFGPGTRLTVL.